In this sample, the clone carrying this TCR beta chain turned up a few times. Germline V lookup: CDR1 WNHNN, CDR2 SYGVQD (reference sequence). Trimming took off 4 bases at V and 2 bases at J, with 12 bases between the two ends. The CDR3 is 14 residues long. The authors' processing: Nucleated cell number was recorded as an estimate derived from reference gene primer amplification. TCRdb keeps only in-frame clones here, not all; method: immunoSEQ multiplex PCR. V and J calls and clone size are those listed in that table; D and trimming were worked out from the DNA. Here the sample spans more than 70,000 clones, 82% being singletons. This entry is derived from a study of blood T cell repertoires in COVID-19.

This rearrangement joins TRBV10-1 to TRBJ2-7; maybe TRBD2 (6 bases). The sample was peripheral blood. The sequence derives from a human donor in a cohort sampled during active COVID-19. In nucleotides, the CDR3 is TGCGCCAGCAGTGGGAAGGGACTTCCCTACGAGCAGTACTTC. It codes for CASSGKGLPYEQYF.